A single sample gave rise to the 8 T cell receptor beta chains below, sequenced in a study of blood T cell repertoires in COVID-19. The repertoire was sequenced with immunoSEQ multiplex PCR; TCRdb's copy has only in-frame clones and lacks some. The sample includes some 110,000 clones, roughly nine tenths of them seen just once. The sequenced sample consisted of peripheral blood. The source of these receptors is a human donor in a cohort sampled during active COVID-19.

This clone was seen a few times. The rearrangement joins TRBV28 to TRBJ1-3; 7 bases fit TRBD1. V shed 5 bases and J 1 base; nucleotides not matched to a gene: 2. Germline V lookup: CDR1 MDHEN, CDR2 SYDVKM. The CDR3 totals 14 residues. CDR3 DNA sequence: TGTGCCAGCAGTCCAGGGGGATCTGGAAACACCATATATTTT. Residues: CASSPGGSGNTIYF.

The chain combines TRBV7-8 with TRBJ1-2; D unresolved. Between the trimmed V and J ends, which lost 6 bases and 5 bases, there was a span of 10 bases. CDR1 and CDR2 from the germline V gene are SGHVS and FQNEAQ. This CDR3 has 12 amino acids. CDR3 sequence: CASSESSYGYTF. CDR3 bases: TGTGCCAGCAGTGAGAGTAGTTATGGCTACACCTTC.

The V and J genes are TRBV28 and TRBJ1-4; weak D call: TRBD1 (5 bases). V gave up 4 bases and J gave up 8 bases, with 20 bases separating them. Germline-derived CDR1 and CDR2 are MDHEN and SYDVKM. The CDR3 runs 16 residues. The CDR3 DNA is TGTGCCAGCAGTTCCAACCCTGCCAGGGTTGGAGAAAAACTGTTTTTT. Residues: CASSSNPARVGEKLFF.

V and J are TRBV6-6 and TRBJ1-3; no clear D. CDR1 and CDR2 from the germline V gene are MNHNY and SVGAGI (reference sequence). This CDR3 comprises 13 residues. Trimming shortened V by 8 bases and J by 4 bases, and 12 bases separated the two germline ends. The CDR3 spells CASARGGGNTIYF. The CDR3 nucleotides read TGTGCCAGCGCTCGGGGAGGAGGAAACACCATATATTTT.

The chain joins TRBV5-1 to TRBJ2-5, with D uncertain. Per germline, CDR1 SGHRS and CDR2 YFSETQ. Trimming took off 0 bases at V and 1 base at J, with 7 bases between the two ends. The CDR3 spans 14 residues. In DNA, the CDR3 is TGCGCCAGCAGCTTGGGAGACATCCAAGAGACCCAGTACTTC. It codes for CASSLGDIQETQYF.

J is TRBJ2-3 and V is TRBV6-4; 10 bases map to TRBD2. J lost 8 bases, V lost 2 bases, and 4 bases had no gene match. The CDR3 sequence is 14 residues long. CDR1 and CDR2 (germline): MRHNA, SNTAGT. Written as DNA, the CDR3 is TGTGCCAGCAGTGACGGGACTAGCGCCGTTACGCAGTATTTT. This gives the protein CASSDGTSAVTQYF.

The V and J genes are TRBV19 and TRBJ1-1, with D possibly matching TRBD1 (5 bases). Trimming took off 5 bases at V and 0 bases at J, with 13 bases between the two ends. This CDR3 spans 15 amino acids. Germline V gene lookup returns CDR1 LNHDA and CDR2 SQIVND (reference sequence). This CDR3 reads CASSSRQLMNTEAFF. The CDR3 nucleotides are TGTGCCAGTAGTTCCCGACAGTTAATGAACACTGAAGCTTTCTTT.

Here the CDR3 reads CASNSGQPNTEAFF. In nucleotides, the CDR3 is TGCGCCAGCAATTCGGGACAGCCGAACACTGAAGCTTTCTTT. This sequence joins TRBV5-1 and TRBJ1-1, with 7 nucleotides matching TRBD1. This CDR3 is 14 amino acids long. In germline, CDR1 is SGHRS, CDR2 YFSETQ. Losses at the gene ends were 6 bases for V and 1 base for J; bases not matched to a gene: 6.